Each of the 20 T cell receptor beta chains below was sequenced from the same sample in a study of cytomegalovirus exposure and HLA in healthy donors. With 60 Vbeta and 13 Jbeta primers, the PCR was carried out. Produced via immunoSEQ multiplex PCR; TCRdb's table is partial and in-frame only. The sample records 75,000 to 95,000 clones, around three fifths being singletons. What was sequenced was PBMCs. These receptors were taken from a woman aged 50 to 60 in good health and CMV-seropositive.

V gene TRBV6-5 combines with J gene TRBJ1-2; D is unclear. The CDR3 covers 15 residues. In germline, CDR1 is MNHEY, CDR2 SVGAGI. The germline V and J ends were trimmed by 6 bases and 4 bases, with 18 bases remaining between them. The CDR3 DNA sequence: TGTGCCAGCAGCCCCCTGGAGGCTATGGGCTATGGCTACACCTTC. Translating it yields CASSPLEAMGYGYTF.

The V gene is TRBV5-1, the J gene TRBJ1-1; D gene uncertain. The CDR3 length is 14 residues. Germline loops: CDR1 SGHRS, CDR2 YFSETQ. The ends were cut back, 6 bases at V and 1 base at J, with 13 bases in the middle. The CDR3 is CASKFNTENTEAFF. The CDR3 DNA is TGCGCCAGCAAATTTAACACAGAGAACACTGAAGCTTTCTTT. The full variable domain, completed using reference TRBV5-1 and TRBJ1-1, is KAGVTQTPRYLIKTRGQQVTLSCSPISGHRSVSWYQQTPGQGLQFLFEYFSETQRNKGNFPGRFSGRQFSNSRSEMNVSTLELGDSALYLCASKFNTENTEAFFGQGTRLTVV.

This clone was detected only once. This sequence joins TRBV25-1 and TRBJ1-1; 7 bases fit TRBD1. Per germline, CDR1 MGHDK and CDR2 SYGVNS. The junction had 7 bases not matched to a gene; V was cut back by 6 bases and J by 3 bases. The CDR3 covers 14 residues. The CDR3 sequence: CASSTDRVDTEAFF. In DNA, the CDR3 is TGTGCCAGCAGCACAGACAGGGTCGACACTGAAGCTTTCTTT. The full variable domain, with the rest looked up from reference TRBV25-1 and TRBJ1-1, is EADIYQTPRYLVIGTGKKITLECSQTMGHDKMYWYQQDPGMELHLIHYSYGVNSTEKGDLSSESTVSRIRTEHFPLTLESARPSHTSQYLCASSTDRVDTEAFFGQGTRLTVV.

CDR3 in DNA: TGCGCCAGCAGCGAACCGGGAATCCCGCTGTTTTTT. Residues: CASSEPGIPLFF. The chain links TRBV5-1 to TRBJ1-4; D remains unclear. V lost 4 bases and J lost 14, with 15 bases in between. Germline lookup yields CDR1 SGHRS and CDR2 YFSETQ. The CDR3 extends over 12 amino acids. The full variable domain, rest sourced from reference TRBV5-1 and TRBJ1-4, is KAGVTQTPRYLIKTRGQQVTLSCSPISGHRSVSWYQQTPGQGLQFLFEYFSETQRNKGNFPGRFSGRQFSNSRSEMNVSTLELGDSALYLCASSEPGIPLFFGSGTQLSVL.

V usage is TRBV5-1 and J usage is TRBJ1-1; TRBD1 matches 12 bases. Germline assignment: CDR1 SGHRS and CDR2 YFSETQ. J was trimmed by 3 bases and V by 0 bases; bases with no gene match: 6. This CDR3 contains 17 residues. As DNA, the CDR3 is TGCGCCAGCAGCTTGGTCGGGACAGGGGGCGCCTACACTGAAGCTTTCTTT. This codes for CASSLVGTGGAYTEAFF.

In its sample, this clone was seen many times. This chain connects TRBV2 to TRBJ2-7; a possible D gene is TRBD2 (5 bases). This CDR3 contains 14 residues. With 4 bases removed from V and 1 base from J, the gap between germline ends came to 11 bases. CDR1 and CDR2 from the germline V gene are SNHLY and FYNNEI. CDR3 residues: CASSAQEASYEQYF. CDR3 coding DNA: TGTGCCAGCAGTGCCCAGGAGGCTTCCTACGAGCAGTACTTC.

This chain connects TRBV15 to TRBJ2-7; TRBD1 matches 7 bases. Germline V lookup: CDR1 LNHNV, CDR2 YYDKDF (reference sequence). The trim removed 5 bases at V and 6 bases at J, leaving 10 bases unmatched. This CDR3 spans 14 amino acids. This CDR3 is CATSPSNRGVEQYF. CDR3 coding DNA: TGTGCCACCAGCCCCTCGAACAGGGGTGTCGAGCAGTACTTC.

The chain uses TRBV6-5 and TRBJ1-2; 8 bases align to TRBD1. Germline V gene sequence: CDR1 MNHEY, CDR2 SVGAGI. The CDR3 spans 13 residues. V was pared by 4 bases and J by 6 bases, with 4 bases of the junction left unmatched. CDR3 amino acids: CASSFGQGDGYTF. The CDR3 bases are TGTGCCAGCAGTTTCGGACAGGGTGATGGCTACACCTTC.

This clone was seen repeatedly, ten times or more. The chain's CDR3 is CSVWLQGALTEAFF. The CDR3 DNA reads TGCAGCGTTTGGTTACAGGGGGCTTTGACTGAAGCTTTCTTT. The chain combines TRBV29-1 with TRBJ1-1, with TRBD1 matching 9 bases. Trimming took 5 bases from V and 5 from J; bases not matched to a gene: 9. Germline-derived CDR1 and CDR2 are SQVTM and ANQGSEA. The CDR3 consists of 14 residues.

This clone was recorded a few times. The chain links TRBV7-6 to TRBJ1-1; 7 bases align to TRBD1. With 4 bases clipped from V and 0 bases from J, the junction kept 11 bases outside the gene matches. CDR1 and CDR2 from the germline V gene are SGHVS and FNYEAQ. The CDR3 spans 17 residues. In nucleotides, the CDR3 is TGTGCCAGCAGCTCGAAAGACAGGGCACTCATGAACACTGAAGCTTTCTTT. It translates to CASSSKDRALMNTEAFF. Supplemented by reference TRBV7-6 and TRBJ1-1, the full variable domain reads GAGVSQSPRYKVTKRGQDVALRCDPISGHVSLYWYRQALGQGPEFLTYFNYEAQQDKSGLPNDRFSAERPEGSISTLTIQRTEQRDSAMYRCASSSKDRALMNTEAFFGQGTRLTVV.

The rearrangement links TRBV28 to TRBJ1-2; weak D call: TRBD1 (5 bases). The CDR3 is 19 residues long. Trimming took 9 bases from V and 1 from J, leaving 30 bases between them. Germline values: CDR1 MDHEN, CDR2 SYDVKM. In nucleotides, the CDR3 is TGTGCCAGTTCCAGGGTGTATGAAGGACCCCCCGTAGATAACTATGGCTACACCTTC. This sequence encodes CASSRVYEGPPVDNYGYTF.

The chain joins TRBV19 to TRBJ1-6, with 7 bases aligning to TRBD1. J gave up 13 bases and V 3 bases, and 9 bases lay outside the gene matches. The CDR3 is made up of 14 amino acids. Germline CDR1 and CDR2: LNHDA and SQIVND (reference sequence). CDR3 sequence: CASSMNRGGWPLHF. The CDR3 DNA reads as TGTGCCAGTAGTATGAACAGGGGAGGATGGCCCCTCCACTTT.

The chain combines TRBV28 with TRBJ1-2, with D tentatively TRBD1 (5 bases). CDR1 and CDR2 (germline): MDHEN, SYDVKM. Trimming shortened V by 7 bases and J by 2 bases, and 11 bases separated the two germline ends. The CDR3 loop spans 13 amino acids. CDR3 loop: CASNPTGNYGYTF. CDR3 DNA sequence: TGTGCCAGCAACCCCACAGGAAACTATGGCTACACCTTC.

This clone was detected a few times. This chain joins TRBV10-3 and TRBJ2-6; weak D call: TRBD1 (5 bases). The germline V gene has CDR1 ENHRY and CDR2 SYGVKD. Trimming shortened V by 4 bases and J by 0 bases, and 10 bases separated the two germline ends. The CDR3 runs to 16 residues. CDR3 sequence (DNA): TGTGCCATCAGTGGTTCAGGGAACTCTGGGGCCAACGTCCTGACTTTC. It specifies CAISGSGNSGANVLTF.

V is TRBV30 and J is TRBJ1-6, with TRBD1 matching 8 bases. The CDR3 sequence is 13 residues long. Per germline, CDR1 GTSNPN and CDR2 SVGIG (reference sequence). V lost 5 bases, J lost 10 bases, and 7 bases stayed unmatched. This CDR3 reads CAWQDRGRSPLHF. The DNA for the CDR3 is TGTGCCTGGCAAGACAGGGGTAGGTCACCCCTCCACTTT.

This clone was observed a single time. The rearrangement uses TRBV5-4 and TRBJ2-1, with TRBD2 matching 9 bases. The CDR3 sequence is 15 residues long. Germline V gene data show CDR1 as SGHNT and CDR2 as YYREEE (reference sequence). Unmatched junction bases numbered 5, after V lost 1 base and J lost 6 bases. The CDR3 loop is CASSLQGLASNEQFF. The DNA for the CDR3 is TGTGCCAGCAGCTTGCAGGGACTAGCTAGCAATGAGCAGTTCTTC.

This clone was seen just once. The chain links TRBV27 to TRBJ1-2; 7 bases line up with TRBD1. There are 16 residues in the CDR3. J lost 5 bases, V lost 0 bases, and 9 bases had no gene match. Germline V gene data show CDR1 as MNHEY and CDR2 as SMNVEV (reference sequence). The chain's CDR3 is CASSLSSGQVEYGYTF. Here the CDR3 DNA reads TGTGCCAGCAGTTTATCCTCAGGACAGGTCGAATATGGCTACACCTTC.

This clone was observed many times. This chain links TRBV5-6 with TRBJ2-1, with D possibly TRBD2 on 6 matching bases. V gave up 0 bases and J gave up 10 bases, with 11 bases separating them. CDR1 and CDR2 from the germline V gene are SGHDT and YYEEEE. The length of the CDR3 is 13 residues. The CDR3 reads CASSLGRAGEQFF. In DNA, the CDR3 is TGTGCCAGCAGCTTGGGGAGGGCCGGCGAGCAGTTCTTC.

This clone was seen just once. As DNA, the CDR3 is TGTGCCAGTAGTATGTACGGGGAAAGAAACACCGGGGAGCTGTTTTTT. The encoded protein is CASSMYGERNTGELFF. The chain has TRBV19 and TRBJ2-2; possibly TRBD2 for D (5 bases). The CDR3 runs to 16 residues. V dropped 3 bases and J dropped 2 bases, with 13 bases sitting between them. Germline V gives CDR1 LNHDA, CDR2 SQIVND (reference sequence).

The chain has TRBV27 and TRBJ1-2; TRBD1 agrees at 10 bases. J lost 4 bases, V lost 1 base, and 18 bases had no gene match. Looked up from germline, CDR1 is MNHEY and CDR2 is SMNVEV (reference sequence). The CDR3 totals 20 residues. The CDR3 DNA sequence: TGTGCCAGCAGTTTATTTTCATCCGGGACAGGGGTTAACCCCGGCTATGGCTACACCTTC. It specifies CASSLFSSGTGVNPGYGYTF.